This section outlines one T cell receptor (beta chain) sequence together with its context. This record belongs to a study of blood T cell repertoires in COVID-19. In the study overall: From T cells, B-cell-depleted T cells, or PBMCs came the material, which was cDNA or gDNA.

Original analysis: Reference gene primer amplification yielded estimated nucleated cell counts. The method was immunoSEQ multiplex PCR; TCRdb's version includes in-frame clones alone and lacks a portion of them. Clone size and the V and J calls come from that table; the DNA yielded D and trimming. The data hold under 100,000 clones, with about 85% observed a single time. The V and J ends lost 2 bases and 3 bases respectively, with 11 bases between them. The CDR3 sequence is 16 residues long. Germline V CDR1 and CDR2: SGHTA, FQGTGA. Patients of the Seattle cohort, enrolled during active infection, were followed longitudinally.

Sequenced input: peripheral blood. V gene TRBV7-3 combines with J gene TRBJ2-6; D possibly corresponds to TRBD1 (5 bases). This sequence was found in a woman of 80 years or more with COVID-19, enrolled during active disease. The CDR3 DNA reads as TGTGCCAGCAGCTTACAGGGAATTGGTGGGGCCAACGTCCTGACTTTC. It encodes CASSLQGIGGANVLTF. Filled out from reference TRBV7-3 and TRBJ2-6, the complete variable domain reads GAGVSQTPSNKVTEKGKYVELRCDPISGHTALYWYRQSLGQGPEFLIYFQGTGAADDSGLPNDRFFAVRPEGSVSTLKIQRTERGDSAVYLCASSLQGIGGANVLTFGAGSRLTVL.